The next 32 T cell receptor beta chains were all read from a single sample in a study of cytomegalovirus exposure and HLA in healthy donors. Data came from immunoSEQ multiplex PCR; TCRdb stores just in-frame clones and leaves some out. Of under 300,000 clones listed, nearly 90% are singletons. The sequenced sample was PBMCs. The receptors come from a woman aged 18 to 35 in good health and CMV-seronegative.

CDR3 residues: CASSPGQDTYNEQFF. DNA of the CDR3: TGTGCCAGCAGCCCCGGACAGGACACTTACAATGAGCAGTTCTTC. This chain joins TRBV11-3 and TRBJ2-1; 7 bases agree with TRBD1. The CDR3 loop spans 15 amino acids. V trimming: 5 bases; J trimming: 4 bases; junction bases outside the gene matches: 8. Germline V gene sequence: CDR1 SGHNT, CDR2 YENEEA.

V and J are TRBV7-9 and TRBJ2-7; 8 nucleotides line up with TRBD1. The CDR3 is 13 residues long. Trimming cost V 0 bases and J 6 bases; bases outside gene matches: 1. From germline, CDR1 is SEHNR and CDR2 FQNEAQ (reference sequence). CDR3 sequence reads: CASSLAQGVEQYF. Written as DNA, the CDR3 is TGTGCCAGCAGCTTAGCACAGGGGGTCGAGCAGTACTTC. Supplemented by reference TRBV7-9 and TRBJ2-7, the full variable domain reads DTGVSQNPRHKITKRGQNVTFRCDPISEHNRLYWYRQTLGQGPEFLTYFQNEAQLEKSRLLSDRFSAERPKGSFSTLEIQRTEQGDSAMYLCASSLAQGVEQYFGPGTRLTVT.

The rearrangement uses TRBV4-3 and TRBJ2-3; 15 bases map to TRBD2. There are 16 residues in the CDR3. CDR1 LGHNA and CDR2 YSLEER come from the germline V gene. The V and J ends lost 2 bases and 6 bases, in that order; junction bases with no gene match: 3. The DNA of the CDR3 is TGCGCCAGCAGCCAATCCGGACTAGCGGGGGGGGATACGCAGTATTTT. It encodes CASSQSGLAGGDTQYF.

The V gene is TRBV2, the J gene TRBJ2-1, with unresolved D. V lost 2 bases, J lost 9 bases, and 8 bases lay in between. CDR1 SNHLY and CDR2 FYNNEI come from the germline V gene. The CDR3 sequence is 12 residues long. The CDR3 region is CASSEYEIEQFF. In nucleotides, the CDR3 is TGTGCCAGCAGTGAATATGAGATTGAGCAGTTCTTC.

The rearrangement joins TRBV2 to TRBJ1-1; 8 bases line up with TRBD1. The germline V gene has CDR1 SNHLY and CDR2 FYNNEI. J gave up 1 base and V 7 bases, and 2 bases lay outside the gene matches. CDR3 length: 13 residues. The CDR3 DNA sequence: TGTGCCAGCACCGGGACAGGGAACACTGAAGCTTTCTTT. Its translation: CASTGTGNTEAFF. Combining the CDR3 with reference TRBV2 and TRBJ1-1 gives the whole variable domain EPEVTQTPSHQVTQMGQEVILRCVPISNHLYFYWYRQILGQKVEFLVSFYNNEISEKSEIFDDQFSVERPDGSNFTLKIRSTKLEDSAMYFCASTGTGNTEAFFGQGTRLTVV.

The chain links TRBV14 to TRBJ2-1, with TRBD1 identical over 8 bases. The CDR3 spans 16 residues. With V trimmed by 3 bases and J by 5 bases, 9 bases remained unmatched. Germline V gene sequence: CDR1 SGHDN, CDR2 FVKESK. The CDR3 spells CASSQLTGTGHNEQFF. The CDR3, as DNA: TGTGCCAGCAGCCAGCTAACCGGGACAGGTCACAATGAGCAGTTCTTC.

The table lists this clone with a count of one. V and J are TRBV2 and TRBJ2-5; TRBD2 agrees at 13 bases. Germline trimming cut 7 bases from V and 6 bases from J; bases unmatched to any gene: 11. There are 16 residues in the CDR3. Per the germline V gene, CDR1 is SNHLY and CDR2 is FYNNEI. CDR3 region: CASTETSGGPRKTQYF. CDR3 coding DNA: TGTGCCAGCACCGAGACTAGCGGGGGGCCGCGGAAGACCCAGTACTTC.

The CDR3 bases are TGTGCCAGCAGCACTTTAGGGGGGAACACTGAAGCTTTCTTT. It is translated as CASSTLGGNTEAFF. This sequence joins TRBV7-6 and TRBJ1-1; possibly TRBD1 for D (6 bases). The germline V gene encodes CDR1 SGHVS and CDR2 FNYEAQ. This CDR3 is 14 amino acids long. Between the trimmed V and J ends, which lost 5 bases and 1 base, there was a span of 11 bases.

This clone was seen once. The CDR3 spells CASSLEGGVGTEAFF. CDR3 sequence (DNA): TGCGCCAGCAGCTTGGAAGGGGGAGTAGGCACTGAAGCTTTCTTT. The genes are TRBV5-1 and TRBJ1-1, with a tentative D call TRBD1 (6 bases). Germline CDR1 SGHRS, CDR2 YFSETQ. The CDR3 is made up of 15 amino acids. Trimming shortened V by 0 bases and J by 4 bases, and 13 bases separated the two germline ends. Using reference TRBV5-1 and TRBJ1-1 for the parts outside the CDR3, the full variable domain is KAGVTQTPRYLIKTRGQQVTLSCSPISGHRSVSWYQQTPGQGLQFLFEYFSETQRNKGNFPGRFSGRQFSNSRSEMNVSTLELGDSALYLCASSLEGGVGTEAFFGQGTRLTVV.

The genes are TRBV6-5 and TRBJ1-2; D gene unclear. Germline CDR1 MNHEY, CDR2 SVGAGI. This CDR3 has 13 residues. V lost 2 bases and J lost 8, with 12 bases in between. The CDR3 coding sequence is TGTGCCAGCAGTTACGGGCAGGCCGAGGGCTACACCTTC. Amino acids: CASSYGQAEGYTF.

This chain links TRBV5-4 with TRBJ2-2, with TRBD2 matching 15 bases. The CDR3 runs to 17 residues. Trimming removed 5 bases from V and 2 bases from J; junction bases left unmatched: 4. Germline V gene lookup returns CDR1 SGHNT and CDR2 YYREEE (reference sequence). The CDR3 region is CASRPGLAGGNTGELFF. CDR3 DNA: TGTGCCAGCAGGCCGGGACTAGCGGGGGGCAACACCGGGGAGCTGTTTTTT.

The chain joins TRBV4-2 to TRBJ2-7, with 7 positions matching TRBD2. The length of the CDR3 is 15 residues. Germline trimming cut 0 bases from V and 3 bases from J; bases unmatched to any gene: 5. Looked up from germline, CDR1 is LGHNA and CDR2 is YNFKEQ. In DNA form, the CDR3 reads TGTGCCAGCAGCCAAGAGACGGGGGGAGGCTACGAGCAGTACGTC. Translated, it gives CASSQETGGGYEQYV.

V usage is TRBV11-2 and J usage is TRBJ2-7; 9 bases align to TRBD1. Germline V CDR1 and CDR2: SGHAT, FQNNGV. Losses at the gene ends were 3 bases for V and 5 bases for J; bases not matched to a gene: 8. The CDR3 contains 15 residues. The CDR3 DNA reads as TGTGCCAGCAGCTTGGTTCCCGGGACAGGGAACGAGCAGTACTTC. It is translated as CASSLVPGTGNEQYF.

The chain links TRBV7-3 to TRBJ1-2, with 12 nucleotides matching TRBD1. The CDR3 covers 14 residues. V shed 5 bases, J shed 7 bases, and the junction held 5 bases outside the gene matches. The germline V gene encodes CDR1 SGHTA and CDR2 FQGTGA. This CDR3 reads CASSLGTGGSGYTF. Written as DNA, the CDR3 is TGTGCCAGCAGCCTCGGGACAGGGGGCTCTGGCTACACCTTC.

This clone was recorded only once. This chain joins TRBV29-1 and TRBJ2-1, with D possibly TRBD1 on 6 matching bases. Germline V CDR1 and CDR2: SQVTM, ANQGSEA. V shed 0 bases and J shed 11 bases, with 14 bases lying between them. CDR3 length: 13 residues. The CDR3 DNA follows: TGCAGCGTTGAAGATGGGCTGGACAGCCAGCAGTTCTTC. This gives the protein CSVEDGLDSQQFF.

Here the CDR3 reads CASSKSQGIRTDTQYF. The DNA of the CDR3 is TGCGCCAGCAGCAAATCACAGGGGATTCGGACAGATACGCAGTATTTT. V is TRBV5-1 and J is TRBJ2-3; TRBD1 agrees at 7 bases. Germline lookup yields CDR1 SGHRS and CDR2 YFSETQ. The CDR3 sequence is 16 residues long. The V gene end was trimmed by 4 bases and the J gene end by 3 bases; junction bases not matched to a gene: 11. The full variable domain, with the rest looked up from reference TRBV5-1 and TRBJ2-3, is KAGVTQTPRYLIKTRGQQVTLSCSPISGHRSVSWYQQTPGQGLQFLFEYFSETQRNKGNFPGRFSGRQFSNSRSEMNVSTLELGDSALYLCASSKSQGIRTDTQYFGPGTRLTVL.

Here the CDR3 DNA reads TGCGCCAGCAGTGACTCGGGACTAGCGTCTCCCTACGAGCAGTACGTC. Its translation is CASSDSGLASPYEQYV. This chain joins TRBV10-2 and TRBJ2-7; 10 nucleotides line up with TRBD2. The CDR3 contains 16 residues. Trimming removed 3 bases from V and 2 bases from J; junction bases left unmatched: 7. Germline CDR1 WSHSY, CDR2 SAAADI.

Only a few counts were recorded for this clone. V usage is TRBV18 and J usage is TRBJ1-1, with D unresolved. Trimming left V 0 bases short and J 3 bases short, with 11 bases between. The CDR3 loop spans 15 amino acids. Germline lookup yields CDR1 KGHSH and CDR2 LQKENI. CDR3 protein: CASSPPGGQDTEAFF. CDR3 bases: TGTGCCAGCTCACCACCCGGTGGGCAGGACACTGAAGCTTTCTTT.

V and J are TRBV11-2 and TRBJ2-3; 7 positions agree with TRBD1. Germline CDR1 and CDR2: SGHAT and FQNNGV. The length of the CDR3 is 11 residues. Trimming removed 4 bases from V and 14 bases from J; junction bases left unmatched: 6. CDR3 sequence reads: CASSSSTGWYF. The CDR3 DNA reads TGTGCCAGCAGCTCCTCGACAGGGTGGTATTTT.

The chain has TRBV28 and TRBJ1-1; D may be TRBD1 (6 bases). V lost 7 bases to trimming and J lost 4 bases, with 19 bases between them. Germline lookup yields CDR1 MDHEN and CDR2 SYDVKM. The CDR3 loop spans 15 amino acids. The CDR3 DNA is TGTGCCAGCATCACCGCATCGGGGGGCCCCACTGAAGCTTTCTTT. This sequence encodes CASITASGGPTEAFF.

V and J are TRBV5-1 and TRBJ2-6, with no clear D. The germline gives CDR1 SGHRS, CDR2 YFSETQ. This CDR3 contains 17 residues. V lost 0 bases and J 0 bases, leaving 10 bases between the germline ends. The CDR3 DNA is TGCGCCAGCAGCTTGGCGGCCCAGGTCTCTGGGGCCAACGTCCTGACTTTC. This codes for CASSLAAQVSGANVLTF.

CDR3 protein: CASSLSWSQPSGGEGPQETQYF. The DNA of the CDR3 is TGTGCCAGCAGTTTATCCTGGAGTCAGCCTAGCGGGGGGGAGGGGCCCCAAGAGACCCAGTACTTC. This chain connects TRBV27 to TRBJ2-5, with 12 bases matching TRBD2. V dropped 0 bases and J dropped 1; count of bases not matched to a gene: 18. The germline gives CDR1 MNHEY, CDR2 SMNVEV (reference sequence). This CDR3 is 22 amino acids long.

The chain carries TRBV19 and TRBJ2-7, with D possibly matching TRBD1 (6 bases). Per germline, CDR1 LNHDA and CDR2 SQIVND (reference sequence). Trimming removed 1 base from V and 0 bases from J, with 10 bases in between. The CDR3 runs 15 residues. DNA for the CDR3: TGTGCCAGTAGTATAGGTCGGGACAACTCCTACGAGCAGTACTTC. Translated: CASSIGRDNSYEQYF.

The chain employs TRBV6-1 and TRBJ2-7, with TRBD1 matching over 8 bases. The J segment lost 9 bases and the V segment lost 2 bases, leaving 9 bases of the junction unmatched. The CDR3 covers 14 residues. Per germline, CDR1 MNHNS and CDR2 SASEGT. The CDR3 region has the DNA TGTGCCAGCAGTGAATCAGGGGGCGCATCACTGCAGTACGTC. This gives the protein CASSESGGASLQYV.

The chain uses TRBV28 and TRBJ1-2; 7 bases match TRBD1. The germline V gene encodes CDR1 MDHEN and CDR2 SYDVKM. The V and J ends lost 1 base and 7 bases, in that order; junction bases with no gene match: 3. The CDR3 consists of 13 residues. The CDR3 region has the DNA TGTGCCAGCAGTTTATCCGACAGGGCTGGCTACACCTTC. Its protein is CASSLSDRAGYTF.

The chain uses TRBV28 and TRBJ1-3, with 11 bases identical to TRBD1. The CDR3 sequence is 16 residues long. Germline CDR1 MDHEN, CDR2 SYDVKM. Trimming cost V 3 bases and J 4 bases; bases outside gene matches: 5. DNA for the CDR3: TGTGCCAGCAGTTTCGGGACAGGGGGTGGAGGAAACACCATATATTTT. Encoded protein: CASSFGTGGGGNTIYF.

This chain connects TRBV2 to TRBJ1-6; 7 bases are a match to TRBD1. V gave up 7 bases and J gave up 5 bases; unmatched junction bases: 8. The CDR3 contains 15 residues. Germline-derived CDR1 and CDR2 are SNHLY and FYNNEI. CDR3 amino acids: CASTGGGLHNSPLHF. The CDR3 nucleotides read TGTGCCAGCACAGGAGGGGGCTTACATAATTCACCCCTCCACTTT.

The genes are TRBV7-7 and TRBJ2-5, with D perhaps matching TRBD2 (6 bases). V dropped 5 bases and J dropped 5 bases, with 12 bases sitting between them. The CDR3 sequence is 13 residues long. Germline CDR1 is SSHAT and CDR2 is FNYEAQ (reference sequence). Here the CDR3 reads CASSRGRGETQYF. The CDR3 coding sequence is TGTGCCAGCAGCCGAGGTCGGGGGGAGACCCAGTACTTC.

The rearrangement joins TRBV11-2 to TRBJ2-7; 10 positions agree with TRBD1. The CDR3 has 16 residues. The V gene's germline CDR1 is SGHAT and CDR2 FQNNGV. V gave up 4 bases and J gave up 2 bases; unmatched junction bases: 8. CDR3 DNA sequence: TGTGCCAGCAGCTCAGGGGACAGGGGAATAACCTACGAGCAGTACTTC. It encodes CASSSGDRGITYEQYF. Together with reference TRBV11-2 and TRBJ2-7, the CDR3 gives the full variable domain: EAGVAQSPRYKIIEKRQSVAFWCNPISGHATLYWYQQILGQGPKLLIQFQNNGVVDDSQLPKDRFSAERLKGVDSTLKIQPAKLEDSAVYLCASSSGDRGITYEQYFGPGTRLTVT.

The V gene is TRBV7-8, the J gene TRBJ2-7; the D is unclear. CDR3 length equals 12 residues. Germline loops: CDR1 SGHVS, CDR2 FQNEAQ. V lost 2 bases to trimming and J lost 3 bases, with 5 bases between them. The CDR3 sequence: CASSLTGYEQYF. The DNA for the CDR3 is TGTGCCAGCAGCTTAACCGGCTACGAGCAGTACTTC.

V gene TRBV19 combines with J gene TRBJ2-3, with TRBD2 matching 12 bases. This CDR3 has 15 residues. V lost 7 bases and J lost 6; bases outside the gene matches: 8. Per the germline V gene, CDR1 is LNHDA and CDR2 is SQIVND (reference sequence). CDR3 nucleotides: TGTGCCAGTACTCCACTAGCGGGGGGAGGGGATACGCAGTATTTT. It specifies CASTPLAGGGDTQYF.

This clone was seen once. V is TRBV11-2 and J is TRBJ2-5; D gene uncertain. V gave up 5 bases and J gave up 2 bases, with 9 bases separating them. CDR3 length: 13 residues. The germline V gene has CDR1 SGHAT and CDR2 FQNNGV. In DNA, the CDR3 is TGTGCCAGCAGCCATGACAATCAAGAGACCCAGTACTTC. Protein: CASSHDNQETQYF.